The 18 T cell receptor beta chains in this list originate from one sample, sequenced in a study of blood T cells in healthy people across ages. Combining a sample-barcoded 5' primer with a J-beta primer mix, a second PCR ran for roughly 7 to 12 cycles. TCRdb itself ran the 5' RACE reads through MiXCR, one entry per CDR3 protein. Altogether about 580,000 distinct CDR3 sequences are present, around half being singletons, with the ten largest covering around 23%. Input material: blood. These receptors came from a man older than 75 in good health.

The CDR3 spells CSAGDSNYGYTF. The DNA of the CDR3 is TGCAGCGCTGGTGACAGCAACTATGGCTACACCTTC. This rearrangement joins TRBV29-1 to TRBJ1-2, with D perhaps TRBD1 (5 bases). Germline V lookup: CDR1 SQVTM, CDR2 ANQGSEA. This CDR3 comprises 12 residues. V was clipped by 7 bases and J by 2 bases, with 11 bases between them. Based on the CDR3 plus reference TRBV29-1 and TRBJ1-2, the full variable domain is SAVISQKPSRDICQRGTSLTIQCQVDSQVTMMFWYRQQPGQSLTLIATANQGSEATYESGFVIDKFPISRPNLTFSTLTVSNMSPEDSSIYLCSAGDSNYGYTFGSGTRLTVV.

The J gene is TRBJ2-7, the V gene TRBV15; 12 bases are a match to TRBD2. CDR3 length: 18 residues. J was trimmed by 1 base and V by 3 bases; bases with no gene match: 10. Germline values: CDR1 LNHNV, CDR2 YYDKDF (reference sequence). The CDR3 loop is CATSSPSRTSGKSYEQYF. Here the CDR3 DNA reads TGTGCCACCAGCAGCCCCTCCCGGACTAGCGGGAAGTCCTACGAGCAGTACTTC. The variable domain in full, completed from reference TRBV15 and TRBJ2-7, reads DAMVIQNPRYQVTQFGKPVTLSCSQTLNHNVMYWYQQKSSQAPKLLFHYYDKDFNNEADTPDNFQSRRPNTSFCFLDIRSPGLGDTAMYLCATSSPSRTSGKSYEQYFGPGTRLTVT.

As to this clonotype: This may be a read error: a much more frequent sequence differs by one nucleotide. The genes are TRBV20-1 and TRBJ2-1; D is perhaps TRBD1 (6 bases). Germline CDR1 DFQATT, CDR2 SNEGSKA (reference sequence). The length of the CDR3 is 13 residues. Trimming took 2 bases from V and 10 from J, leaving 15 bases between them. DNA of the CDR3: TGCAGTGCTAGACGGGACAAGACCTACGAGCAGTTCTTC. Residues: CSARRDKTYEQFF.

In this sample, this clonotype turned up a few times. The J gene is TRBJ1-1, the V gene TRBV7-9; TRBD1 agrees at 7 bases. The CDR3 runs to 14 residues. With 1 base clipped from V and 5 bases from J, the junction kept 4 bases outside the gene matches. CDR1 and CDR2 (germline): SEHNR, FQNEAQ (reference sequence). The CDR3 sequence: CASSLGGQRTEAFF. The CDR3, as DNA: TGTGCCAGCAGCTTAGGGGGACAGAGGACTGAAGCTTTCTTT.

The gene calls are TRBV14 and TRBJ2-5, with 13 bases aligning to TRBD2. The CDR3 totals 18 residues. The J segment lost 4 bases and the V segment lost 1 base, leaving 9 bases of the junction unmatched. Germline V lookup: CDR1 SGHDN, CDR2 FVKESK. CDR3 in DNA: TGTGCCAGCAGCCAAGCCAGGGGACTAGCGGGGAGAGGAGAGACCCAGTACTTC. This codes for CASSQARGLAGRGETQYF.

The chain employs TRBV29-1 and TRBJ2-5; TRBD2 matches 8 bases. The CDR3 extends over 12 amino acids. Germline V gene lookup returns CDR1 SQVTM and CDR2 ANQGSEA. Trimming cost V 7 bases and J 5 bases; bases outside gene matches: 6. CDR3 amino acids: CSGKTSVETQYF. CDR3 DNA: TGCAGCGGCAAGACTAGCGTGGAGACCCAGTACTTC.

This chain connects TRBV12-3 or TRBV12-4 to TRBJ2-4; the match to TRBD2 covers 7 bases. V gave up 6 bases and J gave up 13 bases; unmatched junction bases: 12. The CDR3 runs to 13 residues. The CDR3 reads CASSRRGEDAQYF. DNA of the CDR3: TGTGCCAGCAGCCGTCGGGGGGAAGACGCGCAGTACTTC.

The chain couples TRBV5-1 to TRBJ1-1; 7 nucleotides match TRBD1. Germline values: CDR1 SGHRS, CDR2 YFSETQ. CDR3 length equals 13 residues. Trimming took 3 bases from V and 3 from J; bases not matched to a gene: 2. This chain's CDR3 is CASSSGTDTEAFF. The CDR3 DNA reads as TGCGCCAGCAGCTCCGGGACAGACACTGAAGCTTTCTTT. Together with reference TRBV5-1 and TRBJ1-1, the CDR3 gives the full variable domain: KAGVTQTPRYLIKTRGQQVTLSCSPISGHRSVSWYQQTPGQGLQFLFEYFSETQRNKGNFPGRFSGRQFSNSRSEMNVSTLELGDSALYLCASSSGTDTEAFFGQGTRLTVV.

J is TRBJ2-5 and V is TRBV15; the match to TRBD1 covers 7 bases. The end of the DNA aligns better with TRBJ2-7, so the J call may be wrong. Per the germline V gene, CDR1 is LNHNV and CDR2 is YYDKDF (reference sequence). The CDR3 spans 12 residues. The CDR3, as DNA: TGTGCCACCAGCAGGGACAGGTACGAGCAGTACTTC. This encodes CATSRDRYEQYF.

Notes on this clonotype: A much larger clonotype is one base distant, so this may be a read error. The chain joins TRBV7-9 to TRBJ1-1; D remains unclear. Germline CDR1 is SEHNR and CDR2 is FQNEAQ (reference sequence). Trimming removed 7 bases at V and 0 bases at J, with 9 bases between. The CDR3 sequence is 13 residues long. The DNA of the CDR3 is TGTGCCAGCACCCCGACGGTGAACACTGAAGCTTTCTTT. This gives the protein CASTPTVNTEAFF.

The CDR3 loop is CASSPTSAGVQETQYF. The CDR3 coding sequence is TGTGCCAGCAGCCCAACTTCAGCGGGAGTACAAGAGACCCAGTACTTC. The chain has TRBV7-3 and TRBJ2-5; TRBD2 matches 8 bases. The CDR3 has 16 residues. Germline-derived CDR1 and CDR2 are SGHTA and FQGTGA. Trimming removed 5 bases from V and 2 bases from J; junction bases left unmatched: 10.

The gene calls are TRBV5-1 and TRBJ1-4, with D possibly matching TRBD1 (5 bases). V was trimmed by 4 bases and J by 0 bases, leaving 10 bases between them. The CDR3 is 15 amino acids. Germline V lookup: CDR1 SGHRS, CDR2 YFSETQ. The CDR3: CASSRGGATNEKLFF. CDR3 nucleotides: TGCGCCAGCAGCCGGGGCGGTGCAACTAATGAAAAACTGTTTTTT.

J is TRBJ2-5 and V is TRBV28; D call uncertain. Looked up from germline, CDR1 is MDHEN and CDR2 is SYDVKM. Trimming removed 7 bases from V and 5 bases from J, with 14 bases in between. CDR3 length equals 13 residues. The CDR3 spells CASKGAVGETQYF. The DNA of the CDR3 is TGTGCCAGCAAAGGAGCAGTGGGTGAGACCCAGTACTTC.

The V and J genes are TRBV29-1 and TRBJ2-1; D gene ambiguous. V lost 4 bases to trimming and J lost 3 bases, with 10 bases between them. This CDR3 comprises 13 residues. Germline V lookup: CDR1 SQVTM, CDR2 ANQGSEA. The CDR3 DNA follows: TGCAGCGTTGGGTTGTGGAGCTACAATGAGCAGTTCTTC. This gives the protein CSVGLWSYNEQFF.

This chain uses TRBV6-4 with TRBJ1-5; a possible D gene is TRBD1 (6 bases). The V gene lost 1 base and the J gene lost 4 bases, with 14 bases spanning the gap. Per the germline V gene, CDR1 is MRHNA and CDR2 is SNTAGT. This CDR3 has 16 amino acids. The CDR3 spells CASSDCVRGRNQPQHF. The CDR3 DNA reads TGTGCCAGCAGTGACTGTGTCAGGGGTCGAAATCAGCCCCAGCATTTT.

This chain uses TRBV20-1 with TRBJ2-7; TRBD1 matches at 11 bases. The germline CDR1 and CDR2 sequences are DFQATT and SNEGSKA (reference sequence). J gave up 2 bases and V 5 bases, and 5 bases lay outside the gene matches. The CDR3 covers 14 residues. CDR3 sequence (DNA): TGCAGTGCTGGAAAGGGACAGGGGGCCTACGAGCAGTACTTC. Protein sequence: CSAGKGQGAYEQYF.

The rearrangement joins TRBV7-9 to TRBJ1-1; perhaps TRBD1 as D (5 bases). With 5 bases removed from V and 4 bases from J, the gap between germline ends came to 17 bases. Germline CDR1 reads SEHNR; CDR2 reads FQNEAQ (reference sequence). The CDR3 is 15 residues long. CDR3 DNA sequence: TGTGCCAGCAGCCCCTCGGGGCAGGGTGGCACTGAAGCTTTCTTT. It is translated as CASSPSGQGGTEAFF.

Notes on this clonotype: At one end, the junction sequence differs from germline, possibly due to a read error. CDR3 amino acids: CASSSRRAGGVEIQYF. DNA for the CDR3: TGTGCCAGCAGTAGCCGGCGAGCGGGAGGCGTAGAGATCCAGTACTTC. The chain combines TRBV25-1 with TRBJ2-5, with TRBD2 matching 9 bases. From germline, CDR1 is MGHDK and CDR2 SYGVNS. CDR3 length: 16 residues. Variable domain in full (rest from reference TRBV25-1 and TRBJ2-5): EADIYQTPRYLVIGTGKKITLECSQTMGHDKMYWYQQDPGMELHLIHYSYGVNSTEKGDLSSESTVSRIRTEHFPLTLESARPSHTSQYLCASSSRRAGGVEIQYFGPGTRLLVL.